This TCR beta chain was documented in a study of Graves' ophthalmopathy and Graves' hyperthyroidism. Study conclusions and caveats: Ophthalmopathy cases were distinguished from stable hyperthyroidism by a 13-signature model, reaching about 90% sensitivity and around 80% specificity. The model flagged ophthalmopathy progression at 65% to 71% sensitivity and 72% to 80% specificity.

TCR beta CDR3 amplification used RNA transcripts. Amplification began with first-round RT-PCR using HTBI primers, then second-round multiplex PCR was performed. TCRdb re-called the multiplex PCR reads with MiXCR, one entry per CDR3 protein. The table shows hundreds of thousands of distinct CDR3 sequences, with around 21% occurring only once. Patients newly diagnosed with hyperthyroidism, under 2 months' duration, were aged 18 to 65, the study reports. Diagnosis used clinical symptoms, serum thyroxine, TRAb, thyroid ultrasound and orbital computed tomography. This clonotype appeared many times. The antigen is undetermined. Sequencing was performed on peripheral blood. The clonotype originates from a woman younger than 30 with stable Graves' hyperthyroidism.

The CDR3 protein is CASSLTQGNQPQHF. CDR3 nucleotides: TGTGCCAGCAGCCTAACCCAGGGGAATCAGCCCCAGCATTTT. The V call is TRBV12-3 or TRBV12-4, the J call TRBJ1-5; D is perhaps TRBD1 (6 bases). V lost 6 bases and J 4 bases, leaving 13 bases between the germline ends. This CDR3 spans 14 amino acids.